Each of the 28 T cell receptor beta chains below was sequenced from the same sample in a study of blood T cells in healthy people across ages. Alongside a J-beta primer mix, a sample-barcoded 5' primer served in a second PCR lasting roughly 6 to 11 cycles. TCRdb reprocessed the 5' RACE reads with MiXCR, giving one entry per CDR3 protein. The profile shows about 1.5 million distinct CDR3 sequences, roughly 43% of them singletons. Sequenced input: blood. The origin of the receptors is a woman aged 18-29 years in good health.

The table lists this clonotype with a few counts. The chain combines TRBV7-2 with TRBJ2-4, with TRBD1 matching over 11 bases. The J call may be incorrect, as the DNA end agrees better with TRBJ2-7. The CDR3 sequence is 16 residues long. The V gene's germline CDR1 is SGHTA and CDR2 FQGNSA. The CDR3, as DNA: TGTGCCAGCAGCTTAGCTCGGGGACAGGGGGGCAACGAGCAGTACTTC. Its translation is CASSLARGQGGNEQYF.

The V and J genes are TRBV9 and TRBJ2-3, with no clear D. V gave up 0 bases and J gave up 4 bases, with 9 bases separating them. The CDR3 has 14 amino acids. CDR1 and CDR2 (germline): SGDLS, YYNGEE. CDR3 sequence (DNA): TGTGCCAGCAGCGTAGAAGGTACAGCAGATACGCAGTATTTT. Translating it yields CASSVEGTADTQYF.

To note about this clonotype: Since a much larger clone is just one base distant, this may be a read error. The V gene is TRBV4-3, the J gene TRBJ2-1; D remains unclear. The J call may be faulty, since TRBJ2-7 better matches the DNA end. The germline V gene has CDR1 LGHNA and CDR2 YSLEER. The CDR3 has 16 residues. The CDR3: CASSQDFPTSYNEQYF. CDR3 DNA sequence: TGCGCCAGCAGCCAAGATTTCCCCACCTCCTACAATGAGCAGTACTTC.

This clonotype was observed at least ten times. The chain carries TRBV20-1 and TRBJ2-7; 7 bases align to TRBD1. This CDR3 comprises 10 residues. V was pared by 7 bases and J by 4 bases, with 1 base of the junction left unmatched. Per the germline V gene, CDR1 is DFQATT and CDR2 is SNEGSKA (reference sequence). DNA of the CDR3: TGCAGTGACAGGGGTTACGAGCAGTACTTC. Translated, it gives CSDRGYEQYF.

This clonotype was found a few times. V gene TRBV4-2 combines with J gene TRBJ2-1; 13 nucleotides line up with TRBD2. After removal of 2 bases from V and 7 bases from J, the junction contained 2 bases not matched to a gene. Germline CDR1 is LGHNA and CDR2 is YNFKEQ. The CDR3 is made up of 15 amino acids. CDR3 in amino acids: CASSQRTSGSNEQFF. In DNA form, the CDR3 reads TGTGCCAGCAGCCAAAGGACTAGCGGGAGTAATGAGCAGTTCTTC.

The rearrangement joins TRBV20-1 to TRBJ2-4; the D gene is possibly TRBD1 (6 bases). With 3 bases removed from V and 0 bases from J, the gap between germline ends came to 15 bases. CDR1 is DFQATT and CDR2 is SNEGSKA in the germline V gene (reference sequence). This CDR3 spans 16 amino acids. The CDR3 is CSARGAGPLAKNIQYF. The CDR3 DNA reads TGCAGTGCTAGGGGGGCAGGGCCTTTAGCCAAAAACATTCAGTACTTC.

A few counts support this clonotype. CDR3 nucleotides: TGTGCCAGCAGTGAGGAAGGGACATCGGAGACCCAGTACTTC. It codes for CASSEEGTSETQYF. The chain combines TRBV25-1 with TRBJ2-5; maybe TRBD1 (6 bases). V was shortened by 3 bases and J by 5 bases, with 13 bases between the two germline ends. Germline assignment: CDR1 MGHDK and CDR2 SYGVNS. The CDR3 is 14 residues long.

The V and J genes are TRBV9 and TRBJ2-5; D is tentatively TRBD1 or TRBD2 (5 bases each). Trimming removed 3 bases from V and 2 bases from J, with 17 bases in between. In germline, CDR1 is SGDLS, CDR2 YYNGEE. The CDR3 covers 16 residues. The CDR3 loop is CASSASGTLPQETQYF. CDR3 sequence (DNA): TGTGCCAGCAGCGCAAGTGGGACCCTTCCTCAAGAGACCCAGTACTTC.

This chain links TRBV20-1 with TRBJ1-5, with no clear D. Trimming removed 6 bases from V and 5 bases from J, with 17 bases in between. The CDR3 has 14 amino acids. Per the germline V gene, CDR1 is DFQATT and CDR2 is SNEGSKA (reference sequence). The CDR3 spells CSATPGNNYQPQHF. CDR3 DNA: TGCAGTGCGACCCCTGGGAACAATTATCAGCCCCAGCATTTT.

V usage is TRBV12-3 or TRBV12-4 and J usage is TRBJ1-1; the D gene is possibly TRBD1 (5 bases). The V and J ends lost 2 bases and 11 bases respectively, with 15 bases between them. There are 13 residues in the CDR3. The CDR3 reads CASSLFVRQKAFF. CDR3 in DNA: TGTGCCAGCAGTTTATTCGTGAGACAGAAGGCTTTCTTT.

The chain combines TRBV29-1 with TRBJ2-7; a weak D match, TRBD1 (5 bases). The ends were cut back, 4 bases at V and 4 bases at J, with 8 bases in the middle. Germline-derived CDR1 and CDR2 are SQVTM and ANQGSEA. The CDR3 has 11 amino acids. CDR3 DNA: TGCAGCGTTGGGACACCTTACGAGCAGTACTTC. Protein sequence: CSVGTPYEQYF.

The chain's CDR3 is CASSLGPPQDNYEQYF. The CDR3 DNA sequence: TGTGCCAGCAGCTTAGGTCCCCCACAGGATAACTACGAGCAGTACTTC. This chain joins TRBV13 and TRBJ2-5; a weak D match, TRBD1 (5 bases). The J call may be wrong; the DNA end is better matched by TRBJ2-7. The germline V gene encodes CDR1 PRHDT and CDR2 FYEKMQ (reference sequence). The CDR3 sequence is 16 residues long.

The chain joins TRBV6-1 to TRBJ1-2, with no clear D. This CDR3 has 13 amino acids. From germline, CDR1 is MNHNS and CDR2 SASEGT. The germline V and J ends were trimmed by 3 bases and 0 bases, with 5 bases remaining between them. CDR3 protein: CASSEWPNYGYTF. The CDR3 region has the DNA TGTGCCAGCAGTGAGTGGCCTAACTATGGCTACACCTTC.

V usage is TRBV7-2 and J usage is TRBJ1-1, with D tentatively TRBD1 (6 bases). The CDR3 contains 15 residues. Per germline, CDR1 SGHTA and CDR2 FQGNSA. With 8 bases removed from V and 1 base from J, the gap between germline ends came to 17 bases. In nucleotides, the CDR3 is TGTGCCAGCGTCTCGGTCCGGGGGCGGAACACTGAAGCTTTCTTT. Its translation is CASVSVRGRNTEAFF. Full variable domain (remainder filled in from reference TRBV7-2 and TRBJ1-1): GAGVSQSPSNKVTEKGKDVELRCDPISGHTALYWYRQSLGQGLEFLIYFQGNSAPDKSGLPSDRFSAERTGGSVSTLTIQRTQQEDSAVYLCASVSVRGRNTEAFFGQGTRLTVV.

This clonotype was seen a handful of times. The chain has TRBV4-1 and TRBJ2-5, with TRBD2 as a possible D gene (5 bases). Germline assignment: CDR1 MGHRA and CDR2 YSYEKL. There are 15 residues in the CDR3. Trimming stripped 3 bases from V and 2 bases from J, with 13 bases between. In nucleotides, the CDR3 is TGCGCCAGCAGCCACCCGGCGAGAGGGCAAGAGACCCAGTACTTC. Translating gives CASSHPARGQETQYF.

The chain recombines TRBV20-1 with TRBJ2-3, with D perhaps TRBD2 (6 bases). In germline, CDR1 is DFQATT, CDR2 SNEGSKA (reference sequence). The CDR3 is 13 residues long. The ends were cut back, 2 bases at V and 5 bases at J, with 11 bases in the middle. The CDR3 DNA reads as TGCAGTGCTAGACCGGGACTGGGAGATACGCAGTATTTT. Translated: CSARPGLGDTQYF.

The chain is built from TRBV7-2 and TRBJ1-2; possible D gene TRBD1, 5 bases. The ends were cut back, 1 base at V and 0 bases at J, with 12 bases in the middle. The CDR3 loop spans 16 amino acids. The germline gives CDR1 SGHTA, CDR2 FQGNSA. The CDR3 here is CASSLEGTQPNYGYTF. CDR3 sequence (DNA): TGTGCCAGCAGCTTAGAAGGGACCCAACCTAACTATGGCTACACCTTC.

This sequence joins TRBV2 and TRBJ2-1, with 14 positions matching TRBD2. V lost 5 bases and J lost 12; bases outside the gene matches: 9. Germline assignment: CDR1 SNHLY and CDR2 FYNNEI. The CDR3 is made up of 15 amino acids. The CDR3 DNA sequence: TGTGCCAGCAGTTCCCGACTAGCGGGGGGGCCTCTGCAGTTCTTC. Translating it yields CASSSRLAGGPLQFF. The complete variable domain, with remaining parts taken from reference TRBV2 and TRBJ2-1, reads EPEVTQTPSHQVTQMGQEVILRCVPISNHLYFYWYRQILGQKVEFLVSFYNNEISEKSEIFDDQFSVERPDGSNFTLKIRSTKLEDSAMYFCASSSRLAGGPLQFFGPGTRLTVL.

This clonotype was seen a handful of times. This rearrangement joins TRBV5-1 to TRBJ1-2; D gene ambiguous. Germline V gene data show CDR1 as SGHRS and CDR2 as YFSETQ. The CDR3 consists of 14 residues. V lost 1 base and J 3 bases, leaving 10 bases between the germline ends. CDR3: CASSLTNSDYGYTF. DNA for the CDR3: TGCGCCAGCAGCTTGACCAATTCTGACTATGGCTACACCTTC.

The rearrangement joins TRBV4-1 to TRBJ1-1, with D possibly TRBD1 on 6 matching bases. Trimming took off 6 bases at V and 6 bases at J, with 20 bases between the two ends. The CDR3 is made up of 15 amino acids. The germline V gene has CDR1 MGHRA and CDR2 YSYEKL. CDR3 bases: TGCGCCAGCAGTGGCCCCCAACAGGGAACGCCTGAAGCTTTCTTT. Its protein is CASSGPQQGTPEAFF.

The chain combines TRBV30 with TRBJ2-7; 9 nucleotides agree with TRBD1. The germline V gene encodes CDR1 GTSNPN and CDR2 SVGIG (reference sequence). The CDR3 runs to 15 residues. Trimming cost V 3 bases and J 0 bases; bases outside gene matches: 6. For the CDR3, the DNA is TGTGCCTGGAGAAACACAGGGGGCATCTCCTACGAGCAGTACTTC. Protein sequence: CAWRNTGGISYEQYF.

This chain connects TRBV12-3 or TRBV12-4 to TRBJ1-1; D uncertain. Trimming pared 6 bases from V and 2 bases from J, leaving 10 bases between. CDR3 size: 13 residues. The CDR3 sequence is CASRLGSNTEAFF. CDR3 nucleotide sequence: TGTGCCAGCAGACTAGGGAGTAACACTGAAGCTTTCTTT.

The CDR3 loop reads CAISETGLAEAFF. CDR3 sequence (DNA): TGTGCCATCAGTGAGACAGGGTTAGCTGAAGCTTTCTTT. The rearrangement links TRBV10-3 to TRBJ1-1, with D perhaps matching TRBD1 (6 bases). The CDR3 sequence is 13 residues long. The V gene's germline CDR1 is ENHRY and CDR2 SYGVKD. V lost 2 bases and J lost 6, with 10 bases in between.

This clonotype occurred a few times. The rearrangement links TRBV10-3 to TRBJ2-3; D remains unclear. The germline CDR1 and CDR2 sequences are ENHRY and SYGVKD. Trimming removed 2 bases from V and 5 bases from J, with 14 bases in between. The CDR3 has 15 amino acids. The CDR3 sequence is CAISEVRRTGDTQYF. Here the CDR3 DNA reads TGTGCCATCAGTGAGGTGCGGCGAACCGGAGATACGCAGTATTTT.

There are a few counts of this clonotype. This chain links TRBV9 with TRBJ1-2; possibly TRBD1 for D (5 bases). Germline V gene lookup returns CDR1 SGDLS and CDR2 YYNGEE. This CDR3 spans 14 amino acids. V lost 4 bases and J lost 2, with 12 bases in between. The CDR3 nucleotides are TGTGCCAGCAGCCCAGGGACCCAGAACTATGGCTACACCTTC. Protein product: CASSPGTQNYGYTF.

This chain joins TRBV12-3 or TRBV12-4 and TRBJ2-7, with TRBD1 matching 12 bases. The CDR3 has 16 amino acids. J gave up 7 bases and V 0 bases, and 7 bases lay outside the gene matches. Written as DNA, the CDR3 is TGTGCCAGCAGTTTAGCAACGGGACAGGGGGCTTGGGAGCAGTACTTC. This translates into CASSLATGQGAWEQYF.

This rearrangement joins TRBV14 to TRBJ1-1; no reliable D call. Trimming removed 3 bases from V and 4 bases from J, with 15 bases in between. CDR1 is SGHDN and CDR2 is FVKESK in the germline V gene. CDR3 size: 15 residues. The DNA of the CDR3 is TGTGCCAGCAGCCAGGAACTGGAGGGAAGCACTGAAGCTTTCTTT. This sequence encodes CASSQELEGSTEAFF.

With respect to this clonotype: A much larger clone sits a single nucleotide away, making a read error possible. The V call is TRBV20-1, the J call TRBJ2-1; 7 bases match TRBD2. Judging by the DNA end, TRBJ2-7 fits better; the J call may be wrong. CDR3 size: 14 residues. Looked up from germline, CDR1 is DFQATT and CDR2 is SNEGSKA (reference sequence). The chain's CDR3 is CSARPGTTYNEQYF. The DNA for the CDR3 is TGCAGTGCTAGACCGGGGACTACCTACAATGAGCAGTACTTC.